This entry is about one T cell receptor beta chain. Its antigen is unidentified. One end of the junction does not line up with germline, which may come from a read error. The CDR3 spans 14 residues. Germline V gives CDR1 DFQATT, CDR2 SNEGSKA (reference sequence). cDNA libraries of TCR beta carried unique molecular identifiers. Input populations of about 0.95 to 11 million T cells gave rise to hundreds of thousands of cDNA molecules. TCRdb itself ran the PCR reads through MiXCR, one entry per CDR3 protein. Of fewer than 550,000 distinct CDR3 sequences in the sample, around 36% were seen once. The data originate from a study of post-analysis software for immune sequencing data. Turning to the study itself: As for disease course, relapsing-remitting, secondary progressive and progressive-relapsing multiple sclerosis were all included. Study-wide results and caveats: Compared with controls, patients showed significantly lower normalized Chao1 diversity. Patients had higher frequencies than controls of about 5 TRBV segments, including TRBV5-6, TRBV5-1 and TRBV20-1. Under F measure analysis, samples from one preparation batch co-clustered strongly.

Sequencing input: blood. This chain connects TRBV20-1 to TRBJ1-2; 8 bases line up with TRBD1. The sequence was obtained from a girl between 2 and 17 years old with multiple sclerosis. The CDR3 protein is CSARDPGGAYGCTF. In DNA form, the CDR3 reads TGCAGTGCTAGAGATCCAGGGGGCGCCTATGGCTGCACCTTC.